These 4 T cell receptor beta chains share one sample of origin, sequenced in a study of shared clonotypes between healthy human individuals. Clones were sequenced by immunoSEQ multiplex PCR, and TCRdb holds only the in-frame ones, with some missing. The sample includes approximately 740,000 clones, under 80% seen only once; the top ten take about 1.7%. What was sequenced was memory CD4+ T cells sorted from blood. The sample's subset: CD45RA-negative fraction. These receptors all stem from a young woman in good health.

This rearrangement joins TRBV28 to TRBJ1-5; 7 bases map to TRBD1. V lost 3 bases, J lost 3 bases, and 5 bases stayed unmatched. Germline V gene lookup returns CDR1 MDHEN and CDR2 SYDVKM. The CDR3 sequence is 15 residues long. This chain's CDR3 is CASSFVTGFNQPQHF. DNA for the CDR3: TGTGCCAGCAGTTTCGTGACAGGGTTCAATCAGCCCCAGCATTTT. Full variable domain (outside the CDR3, taken from reference TRBV28 and TRBJ1-5): DVKVTQSSRYLVKRTGEKVFLECVQDMDHENMFWYRQDPGLGLRLIYFSYDVKMKEKGDIPEGYSVSREKKERFSLILESASTNQTSMYLCASSFVTGFNQPQHFGDGTRLSIL.

V gene TRBV28 combines with J gene TRBJ2-7, with D perhaps being TRBD1 or TRBD2 (5 bases each). The CDR3 contains 14 residues. Per the germline V gene, CDR1 is MDHEN and CDR2 is SYDVKM. V gave up 8 bases and J gave up 0 bases, with 14 bases separating them. The CDR3 loop reads CASGTGPRSYEQYF. The CDR3 coding sequence is TGTGCCAGCGGGACCGGGCCGCGCTCCTACGAGCAGTACTTC. The variable domain in full, completed from reference TRBV28 and TRBJ2-7, reads DVKVTQSSRYLVKRTGEKVFLECVQDMDHENMFWYRQDPGLGLRLIYFSYDVKMKEKGDIPEGYSVSREKKERFSLILESASTNQTSMYLCASGTGPRSYEQYFGPGTRLTVT.

Concerning this clone itself: This same CDR3 is encoded by further DNA sequences in the sample. The chain couples TRBV5-1 to TRBJ2-1; D possibly uses TRBD1 or TRBD2 (5 bases each). V was clipped by 4 bases and J by 4 bases, with 12 bases between them. CDR1 is SGHRS and CDR2 is YFSETQ in the germline V gene. CDR3 length: 14 amino acids. This CDR3 is CASSPGTEYNEQFF. The CDR3 nucleotides are TGCGCCAGCAGCCCGGGGACGGAGTACAATGAGCAGTTCTTC. The entire variable domain, with the rest obtained from reference TRBV5-1 and TRBJ2-1, is as follows: KAGVTQTPRYLIKTRGQQVTLSCSPISGHRSVSWYQQTPGQGLQFLFEYFSETQRNKGNFPGRFSGRQFSNSRSEMNVSTLELGDSALYLCASSPGTEYNEQFFGPGTRLTVL.

The chain couples TRBV11-2 to TRBJ2-2; D unresolved. CDR3 length: 15 residues. With 3 bases removed from V and 2 bases from J, the gap between germline ends came to 10 bases. CDR1 is SGHAT, CDR2 FQNNGV, per germline. In DNA form, the CDR3 reads TGTGCCAGCAGCTTTTGGCAGCCCAACACCGGGGAGCTGTTTTTT. Translating it yields CASSFWQPNTGELFF.